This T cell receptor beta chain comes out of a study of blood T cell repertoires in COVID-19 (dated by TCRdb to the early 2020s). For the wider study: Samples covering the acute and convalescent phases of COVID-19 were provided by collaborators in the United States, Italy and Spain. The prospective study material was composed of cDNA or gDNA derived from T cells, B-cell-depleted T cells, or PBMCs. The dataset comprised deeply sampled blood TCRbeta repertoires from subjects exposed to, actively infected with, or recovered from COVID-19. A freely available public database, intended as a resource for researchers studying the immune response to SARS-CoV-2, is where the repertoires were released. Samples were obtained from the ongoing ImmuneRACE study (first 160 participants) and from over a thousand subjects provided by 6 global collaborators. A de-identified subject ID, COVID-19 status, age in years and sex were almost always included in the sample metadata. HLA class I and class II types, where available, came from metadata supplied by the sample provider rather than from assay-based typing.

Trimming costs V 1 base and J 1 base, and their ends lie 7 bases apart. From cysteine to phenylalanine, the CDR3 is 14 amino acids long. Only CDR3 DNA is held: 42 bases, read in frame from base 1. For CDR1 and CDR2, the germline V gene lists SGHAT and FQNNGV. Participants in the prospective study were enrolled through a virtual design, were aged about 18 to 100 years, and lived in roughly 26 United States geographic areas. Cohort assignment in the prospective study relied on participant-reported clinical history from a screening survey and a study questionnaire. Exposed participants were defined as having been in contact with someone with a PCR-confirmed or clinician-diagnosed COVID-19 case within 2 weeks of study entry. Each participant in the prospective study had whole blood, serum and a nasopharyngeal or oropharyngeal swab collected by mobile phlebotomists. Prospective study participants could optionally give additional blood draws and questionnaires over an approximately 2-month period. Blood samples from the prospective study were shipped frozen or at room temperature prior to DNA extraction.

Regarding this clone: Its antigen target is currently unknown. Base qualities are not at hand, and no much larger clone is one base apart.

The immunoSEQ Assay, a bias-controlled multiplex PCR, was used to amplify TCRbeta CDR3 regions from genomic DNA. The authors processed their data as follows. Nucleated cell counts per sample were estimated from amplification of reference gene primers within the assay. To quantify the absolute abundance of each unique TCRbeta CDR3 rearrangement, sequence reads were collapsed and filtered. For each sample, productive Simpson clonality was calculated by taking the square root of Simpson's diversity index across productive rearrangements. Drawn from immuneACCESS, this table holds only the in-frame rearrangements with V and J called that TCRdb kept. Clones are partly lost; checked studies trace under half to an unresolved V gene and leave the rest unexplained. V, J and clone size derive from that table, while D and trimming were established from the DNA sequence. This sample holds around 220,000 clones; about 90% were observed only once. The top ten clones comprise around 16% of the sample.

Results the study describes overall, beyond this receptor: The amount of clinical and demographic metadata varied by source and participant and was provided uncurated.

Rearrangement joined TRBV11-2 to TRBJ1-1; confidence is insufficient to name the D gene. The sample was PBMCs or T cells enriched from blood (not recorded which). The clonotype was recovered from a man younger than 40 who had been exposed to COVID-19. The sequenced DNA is TGTGCCAGCAGCTTAGGTCCCGGGAACACTGAAGCTTTCTTT. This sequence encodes CASSLGPGNTEAFF. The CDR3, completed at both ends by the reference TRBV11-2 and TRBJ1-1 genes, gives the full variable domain EAGVAQSPRYKIIEKRQSVAFWCNPISGHATLYWYQQILGQGPKLLIQFQNNGVVDDSQLPKDRFSAERLKGVDSTLKIQPAKLEDSAVYLCASSLGPGNTEAFFGQGTRLTVV.